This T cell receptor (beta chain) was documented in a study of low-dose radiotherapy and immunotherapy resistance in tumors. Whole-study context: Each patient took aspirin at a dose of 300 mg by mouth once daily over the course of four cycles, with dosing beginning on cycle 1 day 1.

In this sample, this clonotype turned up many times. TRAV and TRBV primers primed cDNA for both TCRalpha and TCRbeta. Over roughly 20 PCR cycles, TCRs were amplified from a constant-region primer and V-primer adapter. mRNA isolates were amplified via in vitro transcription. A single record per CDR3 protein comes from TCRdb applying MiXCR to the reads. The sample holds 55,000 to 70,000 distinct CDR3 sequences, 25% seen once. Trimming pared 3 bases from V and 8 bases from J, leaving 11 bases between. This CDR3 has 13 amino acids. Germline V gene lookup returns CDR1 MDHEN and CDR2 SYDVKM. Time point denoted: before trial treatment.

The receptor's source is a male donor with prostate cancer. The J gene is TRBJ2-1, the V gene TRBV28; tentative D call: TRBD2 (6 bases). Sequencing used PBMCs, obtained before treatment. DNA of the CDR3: TGTGCCAGCAGTTTGTCCGGGACTCATGAGCAGTTCTTC. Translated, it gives CASSLSGTHEQFF.